The next 2 T cell receptor beta chains were all read from a single sample in a study of CD8 T cells in ankylosing spondylitis. The study, taken as a whole, reports: What appeared characteristic of ankylosing spondylitis blood was a TCR beta motif of fewer than ten highly homologous variants.

For these TCRs, the target antigens are not known. TCRdb reanalysed the 5' RACE reads using MiXCR and keeps one entry per CDR3 protein. This table holds about 330,000 distinct CDR3 sequences, roughly 8% found once. Sequenced material: blood, either unsorted or a sorted T cell fraction (not recorded which). The origin of the receptors is a male donor with ankylosing spondylitis.

The sample holds a few counts of this clonotype. This chain joins TRBV29-1 and TRBJ2-1; 11 nucleotides line up with TRBD2. Trimming took 2 bases from V and 2 from J; bases not matched to a gene: 5. This CDR3 is built from 16 residues. Looked up from germline, CDR1 is SQVTM and CDR2 is ANQGSEA. The CDR3 sequence: CSVENPGLAAYNEQFF. The DNA for the CDR3 is TGCAGCGTTGAAAACCCGGGACTAGCGGCCTACAATGAGCAGTTCTTC.

CDR3 sequence: CASTPEGTDTQYF. The CDR3 bases are TGTGCCAGCACCCCGGAAGGGACAGATACGCAGTATTTT. This rearrangement joins TRBV7-9 to TRBJ2-3; D unclear. The CDR3 is 13 amino acids. Per the germline V gene, CDR1 is SEHNR and CDR2 is FQNEAQ (reference sequence). Trimming took 7 bases from V and 3 from J, leaving 11 bases between them.